A single T cell receptor (beta chain) is shown here with its context. Its antigen is undetermined. Molecular barcoding with unique molecular identifiers was used for the TCRbeta library. TCRdb re-called the PCR reads through MiXCR, storing one row per CDR3 protein. The sample shows roughly 570,000 distinct CDR3 sequences, roughly 27% of them seen only once. The sample comes from a study of T-cell reconstitution after alpha-beta-depleted transplantation in children. Points from the study as a whole: Once a year had passed after transplant, T-cell counts and diversity came mostly from newly produced T cells. Several hundred expanded graft clones reportedly supplied alpha-beta T cells about two months after transplant. Elevated TCRbeta diversity at day 60 was traced, in some patients, to surviving recipient T cells and thymic progenitors.

Germline V gene data show CDR1 as WNHNN and CDR2 as SYGVQD (reference sequence). The CDR3 spans 14 residues. V was cut by 3 bases and J by 4 bases, with 12 bases left in between. The V and J genes are TRBV10-1 and TRBJ2-5, with no clear D. The receptor's source is a boy under three years old with Wiskott-Aldrich syndrome, due to receive a stem cell transplant. The material sequenced was PBMCs, taken before TCRalphabeta/CD19-depleted stem cell transplant. The CDR3 loop reads CASSEGLNLETQYF. CDR3 nucleotide sequence: TGCGCCAGCAGTGAAGGCCTCAACTTAGAGACCCAGTACTTC.